The rows below give T cell receptor beta chains drawn from one sample of a study of beta chain features in type 1 diabetes. Sequencing was performed with immunoSEQ multiplex PCR; in TCRdb, only in-frame clones are kept and a portion is missing. The table records about 240,000 clones, 14% of them present only once. The sample comprised naive CD4+ T cells from blood. The origin of the receptors is a man aged 25-45 years with type 1 diabetes. CDR3s include the opening cysteine and the closing phenylalanine or tryptophan. A D gene is named only where the DNA matches it firmly. Where a row states a size, it is once, few, many or the class of an expanded clone; other rows omit it.

TRBD2	NA	TRBV7-8	TRBJ2-7	CASSLAGLAASYEQYF	TGTGCCAGCAGCTTAGCGGGACTAGCGGCTTCCTACGAGCAGTACTTC
TRBD2	few	TRBV11-2	TRBJ2-1	CASSLSSGSLGEQFF	TGTGCCAGCAGCCTATCTAGCGGGAGCTTGGGTGAGCAGTTCTTC
NA	few	TRBV7-6	TRBJ2-3	CASSPSRADTQYF	TGTGCCAGCAGCCCTTCCCGGGCAGATACGCAGTATTTT
TRBD2	NA	TRBV4-2	TRBJ2-5	CASSQGRGEGQETQYF	TGTGCCAGCAGCCAAGGTCGGGGGGAGGGGCAAGAGACCCAGTACTTC
NA	few	TRBV6-6	TRBJ2-3	CASSLQGYGVDTQYF	TGTGCCAGCAGCCTACAGGGATACGGGGTAGATACGCAGTATTTT
NA	NA	TRBV6-1	TRBJ2-7	CASSEGGSSYEQYF	TGTGCCAGCAGTGAAGGAGGGAGCTCCTACGAGCAGTACTTC
NA	NA	TRBV4-1	TRBJ1-2	CASSPPGTRNGYTF	TGCGCCAGCAGCCCGCCCGGGACAAGAAATGGCTACACCTTC
NA	few	TRBV30	TRBJ2-2	CAWRRDSDTGELFF	TGTGCCTGGAGGAGGGACTCTGACACCGGGGAGCTGTTTTTT
TRBD2	few	TRBV18	TRBJ2-1	CASSPRLAGRDEQFF	TGTGCCAGCTCACCCCGTCTAGCGGGGCGGGATGAGCAGTTCTTC
NA	NA	TRBV14	TRBJ1-1	CASSQDLTSDAFF	TGTGCCAGCAGCCAAGATTTAACTAGCGACGCTTTCTTT
NA	once	TRBV2	TRBJ2-3	CASNIYSTDTQYF	TGTGCCAGCAATATTTATAGCACAGATACGCAGTATTTT
TRBD1	NA	TRBV5-1	TRBJ2-7	CASSYGQGIIYEQYF	TGCGCCAGCAGCTACGGACAGGGGATAATCTACGAGCAGTACTTC
TRBD2	few	TRBV5-4	TRBJ2-3	CASSSSTSGGTDTQYF	TGTGCCAGCAGCTCATCGACTAGCGGAGGCACAGATACGCAGTATTTT
TRBD1	NA	TRBV12-5	TRBJ2-2	CASGGPGGAGGELFF	TGTGCTAGTGGCGGACCAGGGGGCGCCGGCGGGGAGCTGTTTTTT
NA	few	TRBV14	TRBJ1-1	CASSQVAGANTEAFF	TGTGCCAGCAGCCAAGTCGCAGGGGCGAACACTGAAGCTTTCTTT
NA	few	TRBV19	TRBJ2-7	CASSIAGELYEQYF	TGTGCCAGTAGTATAGCGGGGGAGTTGTACGAGCAGTACTTC
NA	NA	TRBV15	TRBJ1-2	CATSRAGGGGANYGYTF	TGTGCCACAAGCCGGGCGGGGGGCGGAGGAGCTAACTATGGCTACACCTTC
TRBD1	few	TRBV15	TRBJ2-2	CATSWQGANTGELFF	TGTGCCACCAGCTGGCAGGGGGCTAACACCGGGGAGCTGTTTTTT
NA	NA	TRBV4-1	TRBJ2-6	CASSQLALIPSGANVLTF	TGCGCCAGCAGCCAGTTGGCTCTTATCCCCTCTGGGGCCAACGTCCTGACTTTC
NA	many	TRBV7-9	TRBJ1-1	CASTLQENTEAFF	TGTGCCAGCACCCTACAGGAGAACACTGAAGCTTTCTTT
TRBD1	NA	TRBV2	TRBJ1-2	CASKRGLNYGYTF	TGTGCCAGCAAGAGGGGGCTTAACTATGGCTACACCTTC
TRBD1	NA	TRBV5-1	TRBJ2-5	CASSSPTGGETQYF	TGCGCCAGCAGCTCCCCGACAGGGGGGGAGACCCAGTACTTC
NA	NA	TRBV7-8	TRBJ2-1	CASSLDGGVREFF	TGTGCCAGCAGCTTAGATGGTGGAGTCCGAGAGTTCTTC
TRBD1	NA	TRBV5-4	TRBJ1-3	CASSLQGASISGNTIYF	TGTGCCAGCAGCTTACAGGGGGCCAGCATCTCTGGAAACACCATATATTTT
TRBD1	NA	TRBV2	TRBJ2-7	CASSNPGQVVEQYF	TGTGCCAGCAGCAACCCGGGACAGGTCGTCGAGCAGTACTTC
NA	NA	TRBV18	TRBJ2-7	CASSPEGLSYEQYF	TGTGCCAGCTCACCGGAGGGCTTGAGCTACGAGCAGTACTTC